These 10 T cell receptor beta chains were sequenced from one sample in a study of response to subunit inactivated influenza vaccine. TCRdb fed the RT-PCR reads into MiXCR, producing one record per CDR3 protein. The repertoire includes more than 450,000 distinct CDR3 sequences, roughly 10% of them detected once, and about a tenth sits in the top ten. Sequenced here: PBMCs from blood, sampled on the day of vaccination. These receptor sequences come from a man between 50 and 59 years old who received an inactivated influenza vaccine.

The chain recombines TRBV5-1 with TRBJ1-2; D gene unclear. Germline loops: CDR1 SGHRS, CDR2 YFSETQ. Trimming removed 0 bases at V and 4 bases at J, with 10 bases between. This CDR3 spans 14 amino acids. The CDR3 bases are TGCGCCAGCAGCTTGGATTTAGGGCTCTATGGCTACACCTTC. Its protein product is CASSLDLGLYGYTF.

The chain carries TRBV27 and TRBJ2-2, with 8 bases aligning to TRBD2. CDR3 length: 15 residues. Germline V lookup: CDR1 MNHEY, CDR2 SMNVEV (reference sequence). Unmatched junction bases numbered 11, after V lost 7 bases and J lost 7 bases. Here the CDR3 reads CASTPSGSLGGELFF. DNA of the CDR3: TGTGCCAGCACCCCCAGCGGGAGTCTAGGCGGGGAGCTGTTTTTT.

This clonotype has only a few counts. V and J are TRBV20-1 and TRBJ2-4, with TRBD1 matching over 7 bases. Trimming cost V 3 bases and J 5 bases; bases outside gene matches: 7. This CDR3 contains 14 residues. Per the germline V gene, CDR1 is DFQATT and CDR2 is SNEGSKA (reference sequence). The CDR3 sequence: CSASPGQGENIQYF. CDR3 coding DNA: TGCAGTGCTAGTCCAGGGCAGGGGGAAAACATTCAGTACTTC.

This clonotype was seen a handful of times. This sequence joins TRBV4-2 and TRBJ2-1; tentative D call: TRBD1 (6 bases). The V end lost 1 base, the J end lost 9 bases, and 10 bases lay between the germline ends. Germline values: CDR1 LGHNA, CDR2 YNFKEQ. The CDR3 is 13 amino acids. DNA of the CDR3: TGTGCCAGCAGCCAAGGGGGGCATACTGAGCAGTTCTTC. The encoded protein is CASSQGGHTEQFF.

The chain employs TRBV5-1 and TRBJ2-1; tentatively, D is TRBD1 (6 bases). Germline V lookup: CDR1 SGHRS, CDR2 YFSETQ. Trimming cost V 0 bases and J 7 bases, with 11 bases left between them. CDR3 length equals 14 residues. The CDR3 protein is CASSLGYRENEQFF. The CDR3 DNA reads as TGCGCCAGCAGCTTGGGTTACAGGGAAAATGAGCAGTTCTTC.

This clonotype has more than one count but fewer than ten. The chain has TRBV7-9 and TRBJ2-3, with TRBD1 identical over 8 bases. Germline CDR1 is SEHNR and CDR2 is FQNEAQ (reference sequence). The CDR3 covers 15 residues. J was trimmed by 1 base and V by 7 bases; bases with no gene match: 7. The CDR3 spells CASIQTGAGTDTQYF. Here the CDR3 DNA reads TGTGCCAGCATCCAGACAGGGGCAGGCACAGATACGCAGTATTTT. The variable domain in full, completed from reference TRBV7-9 and TRBJ2-3, reads DTGVSQNPRHKITKRGQNVTFRCDPISEHNRLYWYRQTLGQGPEFLTYFQNEAQLEKSRLLSDRFSAERPKGSFSTLEIQRTEQGDSAMYLCASIQTGAGTDTQYFGPGTRLTVL.

The rearrangement joins TRBV7-9 to TRBJ1-6, with 9 bases aligning to TRBD1. V lost 5 bases, J lost 7 bases, and 6 bases stayed unmatched. The CDR3 is 15 residues long. CDR1 SEHNR and CDR2 FQNEAQ come from the germline V gene (reference sequence). The CDR3 region has the DNA TGTGCCAGCAGCCGGGGGACAGGGCAGAATTCACCCCTCCACTTT. The encoded protein is CASSRGTGQNSPLHF.

This clonotype has ten or more counts. CDR3 DNA: TGCGCCAGCAGCCTCGGGTTCGAGGGGCTTTCTGAAGCTTTCTTT. Translating gives CASSLGFEGLSEAFF. The V and J genes are TRBV5-1 and TRBJ1-1, with a possible D match to TRBD1 (5 bases). This CDR3 has 15 amino acids. V shed 4 bases and J shed 6 bases, with 19 bases lying between them. CDR1 is SGHRS, CDR2 YFSETQ, per germline.

The V call is TRBV20-1, the J call TRBJ2-1, with 7 bases matching TRBD2. V trimming: 5 bases; J trimming: 2 bases; junction bases outside the gene matches: 9. The CDR3 is made up of 15 amino acids. Germline values: CDR1 DFQATT, CDR2 SNEGSKA (reference sequence). CDR3 sequence reads: CSAGPAGTPYNEQFF. DNA for the CDR3: TGCAGTGCTGGACCAGCGGGGACTCCCTACAATGAGCAGTTCTTC.

Only a few counts were recorded for this clonotype. The DNA of the CDR3 is TGCAGTGCTAGGCGGAGCGGGAGTGTTAATGAGCAGTTCTTC. Its translation: CSARRSGSVNEQFF. The rearrangement uses TRBV20-1 and TRBJ2-1; the match to TRBD2 covers 8 bases. J gave up 7 bases and V 3 bases, and 8 bases lay outside the gene matches. The CDR3 sequence is 14 residues long. The V gene's germline CDR1 is DFQATT and CDR2 SNEGSKA (reference sequence).